The 28 T cell receptor beta chains presented below share a single source sample, sequenced in a study of CXCR3-negative and CXCR3-positive naive CD8 T cells. The method, 5' RACE with UMI labels, was used to prepare the TRB cDNA libraries. TCRdb re-analyzed the 5' RACE reads; it lists each CDR3 protein once, without DNA. The specimen's table records 130,000 to 150,000 distinct CDR3 sequences. Study-wide results and caveats: TRB CDR3s were more hydrophobic in CXCR3-positive than in CXCR3-negative naive cells.

These receptors lack a known antigen. The specimen sequenced was naive CXCR3+ CD8+ T cells from blood. Indicated subset: CD45RO-CCR7+CD27+CD95- naive CD8+ T cells expressing CXCR3 (TNR3+). The receptors were sampled from a human donor in good health. Some clones in this sample may be carry-over from other donors' samples.

The chain combines TRBV21-1 with TRBJ2-1; TCRdb gives TRBD1 as the D gene, but with no DNA this cannot be confirmed. TRBV21-1 is listed as a pseudogene. The CDR3 has 17 residues. The CDR3 loop reads CASSKSPDGTGVGEQFF.

The rearrangement uses TRBV27 and TRBJ2-7; no DNA is available, so the TRBD1 call from TCRdb remains unchecked. The CDR3 length is 13 residues. From germline, CDR1 is MNHEY and CDR2 SMNVEV (reference sequence). This chain's CDR3 is CASADRGPYEQYF.

The CDR3 loop reads CASSQVSALSYEQYF. The chain has TRBV3-1 and TRBJ2-7; TCRdb selects TRBD1, and the lack of DNA leaves this call unchecked. The CDR3 is made up of 15 amino acids. Germline CDR1 and CDR2: LGHDT and YNNKEL (reference sequence).

V gene TRBV2 combines with J gene TRBJ2-1; the TCRdb D gene call, TRBD2, has no DNA to confirm it. Germline CDR1 reads SNHLY; CDR2 reads FYNNEI. The CDR3 is 15 residues long. The CDR3 loop is CASSVRREARYEQFF.

V and J are TRBV29-1 and TRBJ1-2. Germline V lookup: CDR1 SQVTM, CDR2 ANQGSEA. This CDR3 comprises 13 residues. The CDR3 is CSVEPTDEYGYTF.

V is TRBV7-3 and J is TRBJ2-7. In germline, CDR1 is SGHTA, CDR2 FQGTGA. This CDR3 has 17 amino acids. CDR3 sequence reads: CASSLSKIWGGTHEQYF.

The V call is TRBV7-9, the J call TRBJ2-2; TCRdb gives TRBD2 as the D gene, but with no DNA this cannot be confirmed. The CDR3 is 13 residues long. Germline loops: CDR1 SEHNR, CDR2 FQNEAQ (reference sequence). This CDR3 is CAPTSLNTGELFF. The full variable domain, in which reference TRBV7-9 and TRBJ2-2 provide the parts outside the CDR3, is DTGVSQNPRHKITKRGQNVTFRCDPISEHNRLYWYRQTLGQGPEFLTYFQNEAQLEKSRLLSDRFSAERPKGSFSTLEIQRTEQGDSAMYLCAPTSLNTGELFFGEGSRLTVL.

The chain has TRBV6-6 and TRBJ1-3. Germline-derived CDR1 and CDR2 are MNHNY and SVGAGI (reference sequence). The CDR3 totals 16 residues. The CDR3 loop reads CASSYILTGPGNTIYF.

The chain carries TRBV27 and TRBJ2-5. Germline-derived CDR1 and CDR2 are MNHEY and SMNVEV (reference sequence). The CDR3 has 12 amino acids. CDR3 sequence: CASSMLGETQYF.

The rearrangement links TRBV14 to TRBJ2-1. CDR3 size: 16 residues. Germline CDR1 reads SGHDN; CDR2 reads FVKESK. CDR3 residues: CASSQDPLTSLNEQFF.

The chain joins TRBV7-9 to TRBJ1-4; the TRBD1 assignment by TCRdb is unverifiable without DNA. This CDR3 spans 15 amino acids. Germline-derived CDR1 and CDR2 are SEHNR and FQNEAQ (reference sequence). The CDR3 sequence: CASSETGTSGEKLFF.

The rearrangement joins TRBV19 to TRBJ2-7; the D call of TRBD1 rests on TCRdb alone, since no DNA is present to check it. The CDR3 spans 15 residues. Germline V lookup: CDR1 LNHDA, CDR2 SQIVND (reference sequence). The CDR3 here is CASSRPGTGSYEQYF.

The chain employs TRBV6-5 and TRBJ2-7; the TCRdb call, TRBD1, lacks DNA for checking. Germline V gives CDR1 MNHEY, CDR2 SVGAGI. The CDR3 has 13 amino acids. The CDR3 spells CASNPGHPYEQYF.

The chain carries TRBV5-1 and TRBJ2-3; TCRdb lists TRBD2, though no DNA is available to test this call. CDR3 size: 15 residues. CDR1 is SGHRS and CDR2 is YFSETQ in the germline V gene. The CDR3: CASSLVLGVTDTQYF.

The chain has TRBV28 and TRBJ2-7; TCRdb's D gene call, TRBD1, goes unchecked for lack of DNA. In germline, CDR1 is MDHEN, CDR2 SYDVKM. The CDR3 totals 16 residues. CDR3 sequence reads: CASSSLREFSSYEQYF.

The chain employs TRBV10-3 and TRBJ2-5; lacking DNA, the TRBD2 call made by TCRdb goes unchecked. The CDR3 runs to 15 residues. Germline V gene data show CDR1 as ENHRY and CDR2 as SYGVKD. The CDR3: CAISDASGGKETQYF.

The chain uses TRBV29-1 and TRBJ2-2. Germline-derived CDR1 and CDR2 are SQVTM and ANQGSEA. This CDR3 spans 13 amino acids. CDR3 in amino acids: CSVLKEDTGELFF.

The chain combines TRBV28 with TRBJ2-1; TCRdb reports TRBD2, a call that lacks DNA to check it against. CDR1 and CDR2 from the germline V gene are MDHEN and SYDVKM. This CDR3 is 14 amino acids long. This chain's CDR3 is CASKAGALYNEQFF.

The chain carries TRBV4-1 and TRBJ1-3. The CDR3 totals 15 residues. CDR1 and CDR2 (germline): MGHRA, YSYEKL. The CDR3 spells CASSQVGLYGNTIYF.

This chain links TRBV9 with TRBJ2-3; the TCRdb D gene call, TRBD1, has no DNA to confirm it. The CDR3 totals 16 residues. The germline gives CDR1 SGDLS, CDR2 YYNGEE. The CDR3 reads CASSVVEAHLTDTQYF.

The V gene is TRBV7-2, the J gene TRBJ2-3; with no DNA, the TCRdb D assignment of TRBD1 cannot be verified. CDR3 length equals 16 residues. Germline-derived CDR1 and CDR2 are SGHTA and FQGNSA. The CDR3 loop is CASSFGRDRVTDTQYF.

The J gene is TRBJ1-5, the V gene TRBV28; TCRdb calls TRBD1, which cannot be checked without DNA. The CDR3 is made up of 14 amino acids. Germline lookup yields CDR1 MDHEN and CDR2 SYDVKM. This CDR3 is CASSLRQVNQPQHF.

The rearrangement joins TRBV29-1 to TRBJ2-1. The germline V gene has CDR1 SQVTM and CDR2 ANQGSEA. The CDR3 spans 12 residues. Here the CDR3 reads CSVDTIYNEQFF.

This sequence joins TRBV24-1 and TRBJ1-1. Per germline, CDR1 KGHDR and CDR2 SFDVKD. This CDR3 region has 14 residues. This CDR3 reads CATRTGLRNTEAFF.

The chain carries TRBV28 and TRBJ2-1; TCRdb names TRBD1, which stays unverified in the absence of DNA. From germline, CDR1 is MDHEN and CDR2 SYDVKM. The CDR3 covers 16 residues. CDR3 sequence reads: CASSLRQGGSYNEQFF.

The chain joins TRBV6-2 or TRBV6-3 to TRBJ2-7; absent DNA, TCRdb's TRBD1 call cannot be checked. CDR3 length equals 12 residues. Germline assignment: CDR1 MNHEY and CDR2 SVGEGT. The CDR3 is CASGDSSYEQYF.

This sequence joins TRBV9 and TRBJ1-2. The CDR3 has 15 amino acids. The germline gives CDR1 SGDLS, CDR2 YYNGEE. CDR3 residues: CASSVAGSPVYGYTF. Full variable domain (rest looked up from reference TRBV9 and TRBJ1-2): DSGVTQTPKHLITATGQRVTLRCSPRSGDLSVYWYQQSLDQGLQFLIQYYNGEERAKGNILERFSAQQFPDLHSELNLSSLELGDSALYFCASSVAGSPVYGYTFGSGTRLTVV.

V gene TRBV28 combines with J gene TRBJ1-2. The CDR3 has 14 amino acids. Germline V lookup: CDR1 MDHEN, CDR2 SYDVKM. CDR3 loop: CASSFAGRHYGYTF.